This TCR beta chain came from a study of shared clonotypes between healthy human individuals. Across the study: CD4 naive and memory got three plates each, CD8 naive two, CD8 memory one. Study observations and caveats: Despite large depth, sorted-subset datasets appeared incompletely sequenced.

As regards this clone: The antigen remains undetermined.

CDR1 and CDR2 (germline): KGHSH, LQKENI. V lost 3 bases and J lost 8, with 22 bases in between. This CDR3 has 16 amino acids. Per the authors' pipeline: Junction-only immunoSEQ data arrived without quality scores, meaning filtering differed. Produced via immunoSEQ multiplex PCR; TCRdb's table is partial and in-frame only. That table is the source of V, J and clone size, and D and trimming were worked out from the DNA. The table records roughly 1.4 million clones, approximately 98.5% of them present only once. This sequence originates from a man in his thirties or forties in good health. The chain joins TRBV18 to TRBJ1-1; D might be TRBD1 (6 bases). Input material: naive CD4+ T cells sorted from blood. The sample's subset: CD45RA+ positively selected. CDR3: CASSPRGAGASQEAFF. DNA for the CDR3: TGTGCCAGCTCACCCCGGGGGGCAGGGGCCAGCCAAGAAGCTTTCTTT.